This TCR beta chain was recovered during a study of long-term antiretroviral therapy in people with HIV. The assay used was immunoSEQ (version v3.0), run at survey level. Method: immunoSEQ multiplex PCR; TCRdb's copy keeps in-frame clones and lacks some. Of 25,000 to 30,000 clones in the sample, about 86% were seen once. This clone was counted between two and nine times. The antigen remains undetermined. Overall study results and limits: An increase in diversity followed ART, yet levels stayed below transplant donor controls.

The germline V and J ends were trimmed by 0 bases and 6 bases, with 15 bases remaining between them. CDR1 SGHDT and CDR2 YYEEEE come from the germline V gene. The CDR3 runs 16 residues. The sequence came from a woman aged 25 to 39 with HIV. Source: unsorted PBMCs, taken 0.8 years after starting antiretroviral therapy. The chain links TRBV5-6 to TRBJ1-4; tentatively, D is TRBD1 (5 bases). DNA for the CDR3: TGTGCCAGCAGCTTGGTTGGTCAGGGTGTCGATGAAAAACTGTTTTTT. Amino acids: CASSLVGQGVDEKLFF.